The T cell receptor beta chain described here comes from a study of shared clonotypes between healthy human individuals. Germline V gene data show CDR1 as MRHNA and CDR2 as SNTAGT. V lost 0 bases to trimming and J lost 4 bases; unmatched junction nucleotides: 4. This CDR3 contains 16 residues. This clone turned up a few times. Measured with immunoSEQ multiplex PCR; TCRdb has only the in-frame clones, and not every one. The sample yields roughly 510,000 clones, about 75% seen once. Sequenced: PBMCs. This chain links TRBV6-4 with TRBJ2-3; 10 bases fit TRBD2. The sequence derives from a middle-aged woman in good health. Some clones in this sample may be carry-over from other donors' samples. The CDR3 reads CASSDSGAGGADTQYF. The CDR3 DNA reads TGTGCCAGCAGTGACTCTGGAGCGGGAGGGGCAGATACGCAGTATTTT.